The 13 T cell receptor beta chains reported below all come from one sample, sequenced in a study of brain T cells in children with intractable seizures. Sequenced by immunoSEQ multiplex PCR; TCRdb stores in-frame clones only, minus some. The table shows 340,000 or so clones, with about 93% occurring only once. This sample's time point: blood from clinic visit 5 months post-surgery; TSC patient then seizure free. The material sequenced was peripheral blood, taken roughly 5 months after surgery. These receptor sequences come from a boy less than two years old with tuberous sclerosis and intractable seizures.

CDR3 loop: CASSSTQGYEQYF. The CDR3 DNA reads as TGTGCCAGCAGCTCTACACAGGGATACGAGCAGTACTTC. The chain recombines TRBV3-1 (or the pseudogene TRBV3-2) with TRBJ2-7, with a tentative D call TRBD1 (6 bases). V was clipped by 5 bases and J by 4 bases, with 12 bases between them. Germline CDR1 is LGHDT and CDR2 is YNNKEL (reference sequence). The CDR3 is 13 amino acids.

The gene calls are TRBV9 and TRBJ2-7; 14 nucleotides agree with TRBD2. J was trimmed by 0 bases and V by 2 bases; bases with no gene match: 4. In germline, CDR1 is SGDLS, CDR2 YYNGEE. CDR3 size: 17 residues. The CDR3 sequence is CASSVGLAGASSYEQYF. For the CDR3, the DNA is TGTGCCAGCAGCGTGGGACTAGCGGGAGCTAGCTCCTACGAGCAGTACTTC.

This chain uses TRBV29-1 with TRBJ1-4, with TRBD1 identical over 7 bases. This CDR3 contains 14 residues. The germline V gene has CDR1 SQVTM and CDR2 ANQGSEA. V lost 3 bases and J lost 2; bases outside the gene matches: 3. The CDR3 DNA reads TGCAGCGTTGAGACGACAGGGACTAATGAAAAACTGTTTTTT. Its translation is CSVETTGTNEKLFF.

The V call is TRBV27, the J call TRBJ2-3, with D unresolved. The CDR3 covers 14 residues. Trimming took 2 bases from V and 2 from J, leaving 8 bases between them. Germline V lookup: CDR1 MNHEY, CDR2 SMNVEV (reference sequence). CDR3 nucleotide sequence: TGTGCCAGCAGTTTAGGCGTCTACACAGATACGCAGTATTTT. Encoded protein: CASSLGVYTDTQYF.

The chain employs TRBV19 and TRBJ1-6, with D hard to call. Deletions cut 3 bases from V and 4 bases from J, with 7 bases between. The CDR3 covers 14 residues. CDR1 and CDR2 from the germline V gene are LNHDA and SQIVND (reference sequence). CDR3 amino acids: CASSIAVYNSPLHF. The DNA of the CDR3 is TGTGCCAGTAGTATCGCAGTTTATAATTCACCCCTCCACTTT.

The V and J genes are TRBV10-3 and TRBJ1-2, with D hard to call. This CDR3 comprises 15 residues. Germline V lookup: CDR1 ENHRY, CDR2 SYGVKD. The V and J ends lost 0 bases and 3 bases respectively, with 11 bases between them. Written as DNA, the CDR3 is TGTGCCATCAGTGAGTCCCCCCCGCCCTACTATGGCTACACCTTC. This encodes CAISESPPPYYGYTF.

The chain joins TRBV24-1 to TRBJ2-1; D call uncertain. V lost 0 bases and J 0 bases, leaving 8 bases between the germline ends. Germline assignment: CDR1 KGHDR and CDR2 SFDVKD. This CDR3 region has 16 residues. This CDR3 reads CATSDLRYSSYNEQFF. CDR3 coding DNA: TGTGCCACCAGTGATTTGAGGTACAGCTCCTACAATGAGCAGTTCTTC.

This clone has only a few counts. J is TRBJ1-2 and V is TRBV6-5; a weak D match, TRBD1 (5 bases). The ends were cut back, 0 bases at V and 4 bases at J, with 12 bases in the middle. CDR1 MNHEY and CDR2 SVGAGI come from the germline V gene. This CDR3 is 15 amino acids long. The CDR3 reads CASSYSGRDPYGYTF. Here the CDR3 DNA reads TGTGCCAGCAGTTACTCGGGCAGGGACCCCTATGGCTACACCTTC.

The chain is built from TRBV12-3 or TRBV12-4 and TRBJ1-2; possible D gene TRBD1, 5 bases. The V gene lost 7 bases and the J gene lost 4 bases, with 10 bases spanning the gap. The CDR3 sequence is 12 residues long. CDR3 residues: CASTGTVYGYTF. In DNA form, the CDR3 reads TGTGCCAGCACCGGGACGGTCTATGGCTACACCTTC.

The rearrangement uses TRBV2 and TRBJ2-2, with TRBD2 identical over 8 bases. The CDR3 has 15 residues. The germline V gene has CDR1 SNHLY and CDR2 FYNNEI. V trimming: 9 bases; J trimming: 7 bases; junction bases outside the gene matches: 13. CDR3 bases: TGTGCCAGAAGAAGATCCGGGACTAGTATCGGGGAGCTGTTTTTT. Translating gives CARRRSGTSIGELFF.

For the CDR3, the DNA is TGTGCCAGCACTCAACAGGGATACAATGAGCAGTTCTTC. Amino acid sequence: CASTQQGYNEQFF. The chain recombines TRBV27 with TRBJ2-1; D might be TRBD1 (6 bases). The germline gives CDR1 MNHEY, CDR2 SMNVEV (reference sequence). V was shortened by 7 bases and J by 4 bases, with 11 bases between the two germline ends. The CDR3 spans 13 residues.

Only one count was recorded for this clone. The chain combines TRBV3-1 (or the pseudogene TRBV3-2) with TRBJ2-7; D is perhaps TRBD1 (6 bases). The CDR3 spans 15 residues. Germline loops: CDR1 LGHDT, CDR2 YNNKEL (reference sequence). The V and J ends lost 4 bases and 2 bases respectively, with 15 bases between them. The CDR3 nucleotides are TGTGCCAGCAGCCTGATCGGACAGCTTACCTACGAGCAGTACTTC. It encodes CASSLIGQLTYEQYF.

The rearrangement uses TRBV4-2 and TRBJ1-1; maybe TRBD1 (6 bases). CDR3 length: 14 residues. V was shortened by 2 bases and J by 5 bases, with 12 bases between the two germline ends. Germline values: CDR1 LGHNA, CDR2 YNFKEQ. CDR3 in DNA: TGTGCCAGCAGCCAACTACAGGGTTGGACTGAAGCTTTCTTT. Amino acid sequence: CASSQLQGWTEAFF.